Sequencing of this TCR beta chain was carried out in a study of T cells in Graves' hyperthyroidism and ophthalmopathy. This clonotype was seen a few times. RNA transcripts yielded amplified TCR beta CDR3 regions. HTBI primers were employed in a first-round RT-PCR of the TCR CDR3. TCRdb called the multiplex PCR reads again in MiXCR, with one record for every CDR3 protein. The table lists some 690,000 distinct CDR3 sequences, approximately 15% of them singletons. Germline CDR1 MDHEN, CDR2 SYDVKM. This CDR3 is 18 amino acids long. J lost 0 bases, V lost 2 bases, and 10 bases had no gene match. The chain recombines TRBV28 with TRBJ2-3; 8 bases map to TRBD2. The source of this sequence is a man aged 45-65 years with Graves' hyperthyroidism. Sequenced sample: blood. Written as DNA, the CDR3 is TGTGCCAGCAGTTTAGTCTCGGGAGGGTTTACTAGCACAGATACGCAGTATTTT. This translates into CASSLVSGGFTSTDTQYF.